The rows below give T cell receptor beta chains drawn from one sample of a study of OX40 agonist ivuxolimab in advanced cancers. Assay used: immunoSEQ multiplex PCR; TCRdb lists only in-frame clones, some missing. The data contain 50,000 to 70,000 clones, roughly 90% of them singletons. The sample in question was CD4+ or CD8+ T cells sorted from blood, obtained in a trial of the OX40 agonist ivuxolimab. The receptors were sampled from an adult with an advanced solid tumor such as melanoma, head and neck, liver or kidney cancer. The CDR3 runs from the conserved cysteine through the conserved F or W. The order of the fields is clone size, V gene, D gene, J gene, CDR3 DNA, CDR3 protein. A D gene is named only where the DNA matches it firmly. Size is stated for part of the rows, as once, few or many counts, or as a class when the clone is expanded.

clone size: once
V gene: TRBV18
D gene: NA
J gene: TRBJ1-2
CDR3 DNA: TGTGCCAGCTCACCACCGAGCAGCAACTATGGCTACACCTTC
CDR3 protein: CASSPPSSNYGYTF

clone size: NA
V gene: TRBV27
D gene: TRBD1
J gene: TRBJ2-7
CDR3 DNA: TGTGCCAGCTCAACTAGGACAGGGAACCACGAGCAGTACTTC
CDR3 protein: CASSTRTGNHEQYF

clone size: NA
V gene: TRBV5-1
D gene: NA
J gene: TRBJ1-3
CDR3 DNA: TGCGCCAGCAGCTTGGTTGGCAGGGACTATGGAAACACCATATATTTT
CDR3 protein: CASSLVGRDYGNTIYF

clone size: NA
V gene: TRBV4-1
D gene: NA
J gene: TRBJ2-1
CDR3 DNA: TGCGCCAGCAGCCAAGTTGATATGCTGAGTTACAATGAGCAGTTCTTC
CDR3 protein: CASSQVDMLSYNEQFF

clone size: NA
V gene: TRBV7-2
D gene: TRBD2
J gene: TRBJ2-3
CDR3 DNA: TGTGCCAGCAGGATACTAGCGGGAATCACAGATACGCAGTATTTT
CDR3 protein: CASRILAGITDTQYF

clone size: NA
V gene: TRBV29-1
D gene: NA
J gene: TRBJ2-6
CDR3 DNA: TGCAGCGCTCGGACCACAGGGCCTGGGGCCAACGTCCTGACTTTC
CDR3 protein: CSARTTGPGANVLTF

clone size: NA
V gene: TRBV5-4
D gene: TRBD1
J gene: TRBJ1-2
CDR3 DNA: TGTGCCAGCAGGACGGGACAGGGGCCTAACTATGGCTACACCTTC
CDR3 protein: CASRTGQGPNYGYTF

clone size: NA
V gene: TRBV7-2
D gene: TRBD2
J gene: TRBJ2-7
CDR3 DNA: TGTGCCAGCAGCTTAGAGGCTAGCGGGGCCTACGAGCAGTACTTC
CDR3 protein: CASSLEASGAYEQYF

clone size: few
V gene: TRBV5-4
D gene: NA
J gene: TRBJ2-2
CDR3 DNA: TGTGCCAGCAGCTCCCGCCGGGGCCTTACCGGGGAGCTGTTTTTT
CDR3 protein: CASSSRRGLTGELFF

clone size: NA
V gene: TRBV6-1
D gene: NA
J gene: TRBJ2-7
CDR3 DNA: TGTGCCAGCAGTGAATTAACTGCACAGACCTACGAGCAGTACTTC
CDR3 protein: CASSELTAQTYEQYF

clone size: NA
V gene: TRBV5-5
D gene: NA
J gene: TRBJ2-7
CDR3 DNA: TGTGCCAGCAGCTCGACAGTCTACGAGCAGTACTTC
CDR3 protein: CASSSTVYEQYF

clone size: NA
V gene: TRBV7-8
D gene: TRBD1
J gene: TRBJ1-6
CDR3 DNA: TGTGCCAGCAGCGAAGAGACAGGGGTCTATAGTCCCCTCCACTTT
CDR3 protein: CASSEETGVYSPLHF

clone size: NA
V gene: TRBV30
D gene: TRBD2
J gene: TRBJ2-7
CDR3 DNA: TGTGCCTGGAGTGTATTCGGGGCGGGAGGAAGCTACGAGCAGTACTTC
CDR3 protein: CAWSVFGAGGSYEQYF

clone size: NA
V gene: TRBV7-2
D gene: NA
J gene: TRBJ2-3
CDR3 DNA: TGTGCCGGAGCGGCGGGGTCTTCCACAGATACGCAGTATTTT
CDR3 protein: CAGAAGSSTDTQYF

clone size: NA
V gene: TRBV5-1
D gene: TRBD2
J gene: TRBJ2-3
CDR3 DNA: TGCGCCAGCAGCGTACGGGGGGGACAAGATACGCAGTATTTT
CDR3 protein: CASSVRGGQDTQYF

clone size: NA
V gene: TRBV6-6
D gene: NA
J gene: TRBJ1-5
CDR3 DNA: TGTGCCAGCAGTTCAAAGCAGGGGTATCAGCCCCAGCATTTT
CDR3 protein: CASSSKQGYQPQHF

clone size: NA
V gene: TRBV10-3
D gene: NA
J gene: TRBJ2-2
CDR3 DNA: TGTGCCATCAGTGACCTTTTATGGCGGACCGGGGAGCTGTTTTTT
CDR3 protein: CAISDLLWRTGELFF

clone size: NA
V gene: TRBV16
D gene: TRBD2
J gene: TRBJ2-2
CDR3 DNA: TGTGCCAGCAGCCAGCTAGCGGGTTCGATAAACACCGGGGAGCTGTTTTTT
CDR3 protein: CASSQLAGSINTGELFF

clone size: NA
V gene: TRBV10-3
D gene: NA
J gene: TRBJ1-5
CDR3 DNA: TGTGCCATCAGCGGGAATGGGGGGGGCAATCAGCCCCAGCATTTT
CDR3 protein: CAISGNGGGNQPQHF

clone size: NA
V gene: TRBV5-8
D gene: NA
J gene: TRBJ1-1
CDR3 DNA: TGTGCCAGCTGGTACCGGGACGTCGGCATGAACACTGAAGCTTTCTTT
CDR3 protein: CASWYRDVGMNTEAFF

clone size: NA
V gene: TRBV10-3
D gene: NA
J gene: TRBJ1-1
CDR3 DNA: TGTGCCATCAGGTCGATGAACACTGAAGCTTTCTTT
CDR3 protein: CAIRSMNTEAFF

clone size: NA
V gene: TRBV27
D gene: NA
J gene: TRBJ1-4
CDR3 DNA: TGTGCCAGCAGACTGCTGGAGGCGGGTCGTAATGAAAAACTGTTTTTT
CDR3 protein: CASRLLEAGRNEKLFF

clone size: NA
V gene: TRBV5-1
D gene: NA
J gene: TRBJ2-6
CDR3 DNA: TGCGCCAGCAGATCAGGGGCGGGATTCTCTGGGGCCAACGTCCTGACTTTC
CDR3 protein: CASRSGAGFSGANVLTF

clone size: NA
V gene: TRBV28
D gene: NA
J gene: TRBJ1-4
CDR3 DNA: TGTGCCAGCAGGGTCGGGGGGACATCGCGCTTGGAACTGTTTTTT
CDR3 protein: CASRVGGTSRLELFF

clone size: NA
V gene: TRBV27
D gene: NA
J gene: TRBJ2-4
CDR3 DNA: TGTGCCAGCAGCTCCGGGCAGGGCAAAAACATTCAGTACTTC
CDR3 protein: CASSSGQGKNIQYF

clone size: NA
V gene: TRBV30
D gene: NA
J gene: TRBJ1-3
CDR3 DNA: TGTGCCGGGAACAGGGCCGTGACTGGAAACACCATATATTTT
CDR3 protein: CAGNRAVTGNTIYF

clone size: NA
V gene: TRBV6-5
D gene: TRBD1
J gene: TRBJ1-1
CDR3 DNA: TGTGCCAGCAGTCCCCGGGGGACAGGGGGTGAAGCTTTCTTT
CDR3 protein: CASSPRGTGGEAFF

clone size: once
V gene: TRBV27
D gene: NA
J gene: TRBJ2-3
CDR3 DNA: TGTGCCAGCAGTTCCCACGAAAGGCGGGGGCGGGCAGATACGCAGTATTTT
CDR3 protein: CASSSHERRGRADTQYF

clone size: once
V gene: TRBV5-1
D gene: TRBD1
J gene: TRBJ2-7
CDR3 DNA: TGCGCCAGCAGCTCCGGACAGGGTAGCTCCTACGAGCAGTACTTC
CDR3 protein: CASSSGQGSSYEQYF

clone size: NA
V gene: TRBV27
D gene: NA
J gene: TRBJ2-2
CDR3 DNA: TGTGCCAGCAGTCCCGAGACTAGGTTGGGCACCGGGGAGCTGTTTTTT
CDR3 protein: CASSPETRLGTGELFF

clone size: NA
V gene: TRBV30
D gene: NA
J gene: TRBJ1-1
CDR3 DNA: TGTGCCTGGAGTAGTCCGAATCTCTCAATTAACACTGAAGCTTTCTTT
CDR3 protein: CAWSSPNLSINTEAFF

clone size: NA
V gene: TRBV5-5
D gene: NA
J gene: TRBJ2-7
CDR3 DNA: TGTGCCAGCAGCCCGACCGGGGGGCGCTCCTACGAGCAGTACTTC
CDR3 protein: CASSPTGGRSYEQYF

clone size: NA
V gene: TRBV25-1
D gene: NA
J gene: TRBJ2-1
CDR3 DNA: TGTGCCAGCGACCGGGAGGACAGGGACTACAATGAGCAGTTCTTC
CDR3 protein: CASDREDRDYNEQFF

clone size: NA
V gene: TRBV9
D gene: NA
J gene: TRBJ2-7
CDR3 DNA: TGTGCCAGCAGCGTAGAGGCGGGGAGCTCCTACGAGCAGTACTTC
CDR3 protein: CASSVEAGSSYEQYF

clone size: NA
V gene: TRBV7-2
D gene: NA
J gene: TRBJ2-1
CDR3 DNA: TGTGCCAGCAGCTTAGGGTGGGAGCGCTACAATGAGCAGTTCTTC
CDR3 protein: CASSLGWERYNEQFF

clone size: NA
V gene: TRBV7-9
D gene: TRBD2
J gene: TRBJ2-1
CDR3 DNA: TGTGCCAGCAGCGAAGGACTAGCTTTTTTCCAGTTCTTC
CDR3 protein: CASSEGLAFFQFF

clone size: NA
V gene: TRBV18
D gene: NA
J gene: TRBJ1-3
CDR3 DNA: TGTGCCAGCTCACCCGACGGGACTGGAAACACCATATATTTT
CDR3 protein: CASSPDGTGNTIYF

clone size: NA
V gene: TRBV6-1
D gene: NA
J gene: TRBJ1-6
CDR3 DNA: TGTGCCAGCAGTGGGCGGACAGACTATAATTCACCCCTCCACTTT
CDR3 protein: CASSGRTDYNSPLHF

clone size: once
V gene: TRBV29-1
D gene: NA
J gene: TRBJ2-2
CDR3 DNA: TGCAGCGCTGGACGGGCGGGGGAGCTGTTTTTT
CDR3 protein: CSAGRAGELFF

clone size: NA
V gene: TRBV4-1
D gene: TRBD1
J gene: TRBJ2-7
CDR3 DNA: TGCGCCAGCAGCCAGGGTCCGGACAGGACCTCCTACGAGCAGTACTTC
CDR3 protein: CASSQGPDRTSYEQYF